This entry lists 14 T cell receptor beta chains sequenced from one sample in a study of cytomegalovirus exposure and HLA in healthy donors. The PCR employed 60 Vbeta primers together with 13 Jbeta primers. Profiling relied on immunoSEQ multiplex PCR, and the TCRdb table lists in-frame clones only, not all of them. The sample carries about 110,000 clones, approximately 76% recorded once. Sequencing input: PBMCs. These receptors originate from a man aged 35-49 years in good health and CMV-seronegative.

The genes are TRBV28 and TRBJ2-7; 10 nucleotides line up with TRBD2. Germline CDR1 reads MDHEN; CDR2 reads SYDVKM. The length of the CDR3 is 15 residues. The ends lost 3 bases at V and 6 bases at J; junction bases unmatched: 8. In nucleotides, the CDR3 is TGTGCCAGCAGTTTGCAGCGGGGGGGGCTCGGCGAGCAGTACTTC. This codes for CASSLQRGGLGEQYF.

This clone has just a few counts. This chain links TRBV15 with TRBJ2-4; 8 bases are a match to TRBD1. V shed 4 bases, J shed 7 bases, and the junction held 6 bases outside the gene matches. The CDR3 is 14 residues long. The germline V gene has CDR1 LNHNV and CDR2 YYDKDF (reference sequence). In DNA form, the CDR3 reads TGTGCCACCAGCAATGCGGGACAGGAGAACATTCAGTACTTC. Its translation: CATSNAGQENIQYF. Full variable domain (rest looked up from reference TRBV15 and TRBJ2-4): DAMVIQNPRYQVTQFGKPVTLSCSQTLNHNVMYWYQQKSSQAPKLLFHYYDKDFNNEADTPDNFQSRRPNTSFCFLDIRSPGLGDTAMYLCATSNAGQENIQYFGAGTRLSVL.

The chain links TRBV4-3 to TRBJ2-1; D possibly corresponds to TRBD1 (6 bases). Germline loops: CDR1 LGHNA, CDR2 YSLEER. The CDR3 spans 13 residues. Trimming removed 5 bases at V and 9 bases at J, with 14 bases between. CDR3 loop: CASSEQGYAEQFF. The CDR3 DNA is TGCGCCAGCAGCGAACAGGGATATGCTGAGCAGTTCTTC.

The chain has TRBV28 and TRBJ2-5, with TRBD1 as a possible D gene (6 bases). V lost 5 bases and J 1 base, leaving 11 bases between the germline ends. CDR1 and CDR2 from the germline V gene are MDHEN and SYDVKM. This CDR3 comprises 14 residues. The CDR3 here is CASSLQGGQETQYF. The DNA for the CDR3 is TGTGCCAGCAGTCTACAGGGTGGCCAAGAGACCCAGTACTTC. Supplemented by reference TRBV28 and TRBJ2-5, the full variable domain reads DVKVTQSSRYLVKRTGEKVFLECVQDMDHENMFWYRQDPGLGLRLIYFSYDVKMKEKGDIPEGYSVSREKKERFSLILESASTNQTSMYLCASSLQGGQETQYFGPGTRLLVL.

This clone was counted a few times. A read error is the likely source, as a far larger clone sits one nucleotide away. This sample includes further DNA sequences coding for the same CDR3. The chain couples TRBV4-1 to TRBJ2-3; 14 bases match TRBD2. V was clipped by 1 base and J by 4 bases; unmatched bases: 1. CDR3 length: 16 residues. Germline V lookup: CDR1 MGHRA, CDR2 YSYEKL. The CDR3 protein is CASSQGLAGGPDTQYF. CDR3 in DNA: TGCGCCAGCAGCCAAGGACTAGCGGGGGGGCCAGATACGCAGTATTTT.

The chain uses TRBV30 and TRBJ2-2; 7 positions match TRBD1. Germline CDR1 is GTSNPN and CDR2 is SVGIG (reference sequence). This CDR3 has 14 residues. Trimming at V came to 6 bases and at J to 2 bases, leaving 6 bases not matched to a gene. CDR3 in DNA: TGTGCCTGCCTGGGGACAGCCAACACCGGGGAGCTGTTTTTT. As protein: CACLGTANTGELFF.

The chain uses TRBV6-6 and TRBJ2-1, with D maybe TRBD1 (5 bases). V lost 1 base and J lost 3, with 7 bases in between. CDR3 size: 14 residues. Germline V lookup: CDR1 MNHNY, CDR2 SVGAGI (reference sequence). CDR3 nucleotide sequence: TGTGCCAGCAGTTACTTGACAGACTACAATGAGCAGTTCTTC. Residues: CASSYLTDYNEQFF.

The chain employs TRBV7-9 and TRBJ2-7; 10 bases fit TRBD1. Germline V gene lookup returns CDR1 SEHNR and CDR2 FQNEAQ (reference sequence). The CDR3 has 16 amino acids. Trimming at V came to 5 bases and at J to 1 base, leaving 8 bases not matched to a gene. CDR3 in DNA: TGTGCCAGCAGCCCCGGGACAGGGGAGGGGTCCTACGAGCAGTACTTC. Residues: CASSPGTGEGSYEQYF.

The chain couples TRBV7-9 to TRBJ2-2, with 7 nucleotides matching TRBD2. Trimming at V came to 6 bases and at J to 6 bases, leaving 16 bases not matched to a gene. The CDR3 is 17 amino acids. Germline lookup yields CDR1 SEHNR and CDR2 FQNEAQ (reference sequence). CDR3 in amino acids: CASRSSPRGSGPGELFF. The CDR3 DNA reads as TGTGCCAGCAGGTCATCCCCGCGGGGGTCAGGTCCCGGGGAGCTGTTTTTT. Combining the CDR3 with reference TRBV7-9 and TRBJ2-2 gives the whole variable domain DTGVSQNPRHKITKRGQNVTFRCDPISEHNRLYWYRQTLGQGPEFLTYFQNEAQLEKSRLLSDRFSAERPKGSFSTLEIQRTEQGDSAMYLCASRSSPRGSGPGELFFGEGSRLTVL.

The chain carries TRBV10-3 and TRBJ1-5; TRBD1 is a possible D gene (6 bases). The ends were cut back, 3 bases at V and 1 base at J, with 7 bases in the middle. This CDR3 spans 14 amino acids. Germline CDR1 is ENHRY and CDR2 is SYGVKD. The CDR3 region has the DNA TGTGCCATCAGTGAAGGACAGAGCAATCAGCCCCAGCATTTT. This encodes CAISEGQSNQPQHF.

This chain connects TRBV7-8 to TRBJ1-2; 9 bases fit TRBD1. The length of the CDR3 is 16 residues. Trimming cost V 5 bases and J 3 bases; bases outside gene matches: 10. The germline CDR1 and CDR2 sequences are SGHVS and FQNEAQ. The CDR3 spells CASSITGTGSYYGYTF. CDR3 nucleotide sequence: TGTGCCAGCAGCATAACCGGGACAGGGTCTTACTATGGCTACACCTTC.

This rearrangement joins TRBV4-3 to TRBJ2-1; D unresolved. The CDR3 covers 15 residues. Germline assignment: CDR1 LGHNA and CDR2 YSLEER. V was clipped by 5 bases and J by 5 bases, with 16 bases between them. CDR3 nucleotides: TGCGCCAGCAGCTCACAGTACCAACGCAACAATGAGCAGTTCTTC. This encodes CASSSQYQRNNEQFF.

This clone turned up a few times. The chain combines TRBV13 with TRBJ2-3; D unclear. The CDR3 has 13 residues. Germline CDR1 PRHDT, CDR2 FYEKMQ (reference sequence). The V and J ends lost 8 bases and 2 bases respectively, with 11 bases between them. CDR3 region: CASARIITDTQYF. CDR3 nucleotide sequence: TGTGCCAGCGCTAGGATAATCACAGATACGCAGTATTTT.

The genes are TRBV5-6 and TRBJ2-5; 7 bases are a match to TRBD1. The CDR3 is 13 amino acids. In germline, CDR1 is SGHDT, CDR2 YYEEEE. The V and J ends lost 4 bases and 3 bases, in that order; junction bases with no gene match: 3. The CDR3 loop reads CASSPGTEETQYF. The CDR3 bases are TGTGCCAGCAGCCCCGGGACAGAAGAGACCCAGTACTTC.